The 13 T cell receptor beta chains presented below share a single source sample, sequenced in a study of a mutant IDH1 vaccine in newly diagnosed glioma. Only in-frame clones appear in the TCRdb table, and some are missing; sequencing was by immunoSEQ multiplex PCR. Of 15,000 to 20,000 clones in the sample, less than 97% were seen once. The time point: baseline, week 1 (first vaccination visit). The treatment is: pre-vaccination baseline after standard-of-care therapy. The material was peripheral blood mononuclear cells (PBMCs), obtained from a glioma patient treated with radiotherapy, temozolomide or both. These TCRs come from a woman between 18 and 29 years old with glioma. Some clones in this sample may be carry-over from other donors' samples.

The V call is TRBV27, the J call TRBJ2-7, with TRBD1 identical over 7 bases. From germline, CDR1 is MNHEY and CDR2 SMNVEV (reference sequence). The V gene end was trimmed by 2 bases and the J gene end by 9 bases; junction bases not matched to a gene: 7. CDR3 length equals 13 residues. CDR3 in amino acids: CASSLKEGGGQYF. The CDR3 DNA sequence: TGTGCCAGCAGTTTAAAGGAAGGGGGCGGGCAGTACTTC.

The chain uses TRBV5-1 and TRBJ1-1; D not certain. V was cut by 0 bases and J by 3 bases, with 12 bases left in between. CDR1 and CDR2 from the germline V gene are SGHRS and YFSETQ. The CDR3 runs 15 residues. This CDR3 reads CASSLAVTGYTEAFF. In nucleotides, the CDR3 is TGCGCCAGCAGCTTGGCAGTTACCGGCTACACTGAAGCTTTCTTT.

The chain employs TRBV27 and TRBJ2-7; D is uncertain. CDR1 is MNHEY, CDR2 SMNVEV, per germline (reference sequence). The CDR3 is 13 residues long. V was shortened by 6 bases and J by 4 bases, with 13 bases between the two germline ends. This chain's CDR3 is CASRDPWVYEQYF. In nucleotides, the CDR3 is TGTGCCAGCAGGGACCCCTGGGTATACGAGCAGTACTTC.

This clone was recorded once. The gene calls are TRBV18 and TRBJ2-7; possibly TRBD1 for D (6 bases). Germline V gene lookup returns CDR1 KGHSH and CDR2 LQKENI. Trimming shortened V by 5 bases and J by 0 bases, and 11 bases separated the two germline ends. The CDR3 extends over 14 amino acids. The CDR3 region is CASSRQESSYEQYF. Written as DNA, the CDR3 is TGTGCCAGCTCAAGACAGGAGTCCTCCTACGAGCAGTACTTC.

The V call is TRBV28, the J call TRBJ2-1; 11 bases are a match to TRBD2. Looked up from germline, CDR1 is MDHEN and CDR2 is SYDVKM. Losses at the gene ends were 6 bases for V and 4 bases for J; bases not matched to a gene: 5. This CDR3 region has 15 residues. The CDR3 nucleotides are TGTGCCAGCAGGCAGACTAGCGGGGAATACAATGAGCAGTTCTTC. It specifies CASRQTSGEYNEQFF.

This CDR3 is CASTPGTGDEKLFF. CDR3 coding DNA: TGTGCCAGCACCCCCGGGACAGGGGACGAAAAACTGTTTTTT. The rearrangement joins TRBV2 to TRBJ1-4; 10 bases fit TRBD1. The CDR3 is 14 amino acids. Germline assignment: CDR1 SNHLY and CDR2 FYNNEI. With V trimmed by 7 bases and J by 8 bases, 7 bases remained unmatched. Based on the CDR3 plus reference TRBV2 and TRBJ1-4, the full variable domain is EPEVTQTPSHQVTQMGQEVILRCVPISNHLYFYWYRQILGQKVEFLVSFYNNEISEKSEIFDDQFSVERPDGSNFTLKIRSTKLEDSAMYFCASTPGTGDEKLFFGSGTQLSVL.

The V and J genes are TRBV6-1 and TRBJ1-5; no clear D gene. CDR1 is MNHNS, CDR2 SASEGT, per germline. There are 16 residues in the CDR3. Trimming removed 1 base at V and 0 bases at J, with 10 bases between. Here the CDR3 DNA reads TGTGCCAGCAGTGAAGATAGTGGTAGTAGCAATCAGCCCCAGCATTTT. Amino acid sequence: CASSEDSGSSNQPQHF.

The rearrangement joins TRBV5-1 to TRBJ2-7, with D possibly matching TRBD2 (6 bases). CDR1 SGHRS and CDR2 YFSETQ come from the germline V gene. The CDR3 totals 14 residues. Deletions cut 4 bases from V and 3 bases from J, with 14 bases between. CDR3 nucleotide sequence: TGCGCCAGCAGCACGCGAGCGGGTAGCTACGAGCAGTACTTC. This gives the protein CASSTRAGSYEQYF.

V and J are TRBV27 and TRBJ1-5; TRBD1 is a possible D gene (5 bases). There are 14 residues in the CDR3. Trimming took off 5 bases at V and 3 bases at J, with 11 bases between the two ends. CDR1 is MNHEY and CDR2 is SMNVEV in the germline V gene (reference sequence). CDR3 DNA: TGTGCCAGCAGTGGTCAGGGCATCAATCAGCCCCAGCATTTT. It translates to CASSGQGINQPQHF.

V and J are TRBV11-2 and TRBJ2-3; TRBD2 matches 13 bases. CDR3 length: 16 amino acids. Germline V gene lookup returns CDR1 SGHAT and CDR2 FQNNGV. V shed 5 bases and J 3 bases; nucleotides not matched to a gene: 5. CDR3 region: CASSGGLAGVTDTQYF. The CDR3 DNA follows: TGTGCCAGCAGCGGTGGACTAGCGGGGGTTACAGATACGCAGTATTTT.

This clone was found once. J is TRBJ1-5 and V is TRBV30; TRBD1 is a possible D gene (5 bases). Trimming cost V 5 bases and J 4 bases, with 12 bases left between them. The CDR3 contains 13 residues. Germline CDR1 reads GTSNPN; CDR2 reads SVGIG (reference sequence). CDR3: CAWEGTDNQPQHF. In nucleotides, the CDR3 is TGTGCCTGGGAGGGGACCGATAATCAGCCCCAGCATTTT. The variable domain in full, with the rest retrieved from reference TRBV30 and TRBJ1-5, is SQTIHQWPATLVQPVGSPLSLECTVEGTSNPNLYWYRQAAGRGLQLLFYSVGIGQISSEVPQNLSASRPQDRQFILSSKKLLLSDSGFYLCAWEGTDNQPQHFGDGTRLSIL.

The V gene is TRBV11-2, the J gene TRBJ2-6; TRBD1 aligns across 10 bases. Looked up from germline, CDR1 is SGHAT and CDR2 is FQNNGV. V lost 5 bases, J lost 4 bases, and 11 bases stayed unmatched. The CDR3 spans 18 residues. As DNA, the CDR3 is TGTGCCAGCAGCCAACCGGGACAGGGGTTCGGAGGGGCCAACGTCCTGACTTTC. It yields the protein CASSQPGQGFGGANVLTF. The full variable domain, with the rest looked up from reference TRBV11-2 and TRBJ2-6, is EAGVAQSPRYKIIEKRQSVAFWCNPISGHATLYWYQQILGQGPKLLIQFQNNGVVDDSQLPKDRFSAERLKGVDSTLKIQPAKLEDSAVYLCASSQPGQGFGGANVLTFGAGSRLTVL.

The chain is built from TRBV9 and TRBJ2-5, with TRBD2 matching over 7 bases. The CDR3 has 16 amino acids. CDR1 is SGDLS and CDR2 is YYNGEE in the germline V gene. Trimming took 4 bases from V and 5 from J; bases not matched to a gene: 14. This CDR3 is CASSPADSRGGETQYF. In DNA, the CDR3 is TGTGCCAGCAGCCCTGCTGATTCTAGGGGAGGGGAGACCCAGTACTTC.